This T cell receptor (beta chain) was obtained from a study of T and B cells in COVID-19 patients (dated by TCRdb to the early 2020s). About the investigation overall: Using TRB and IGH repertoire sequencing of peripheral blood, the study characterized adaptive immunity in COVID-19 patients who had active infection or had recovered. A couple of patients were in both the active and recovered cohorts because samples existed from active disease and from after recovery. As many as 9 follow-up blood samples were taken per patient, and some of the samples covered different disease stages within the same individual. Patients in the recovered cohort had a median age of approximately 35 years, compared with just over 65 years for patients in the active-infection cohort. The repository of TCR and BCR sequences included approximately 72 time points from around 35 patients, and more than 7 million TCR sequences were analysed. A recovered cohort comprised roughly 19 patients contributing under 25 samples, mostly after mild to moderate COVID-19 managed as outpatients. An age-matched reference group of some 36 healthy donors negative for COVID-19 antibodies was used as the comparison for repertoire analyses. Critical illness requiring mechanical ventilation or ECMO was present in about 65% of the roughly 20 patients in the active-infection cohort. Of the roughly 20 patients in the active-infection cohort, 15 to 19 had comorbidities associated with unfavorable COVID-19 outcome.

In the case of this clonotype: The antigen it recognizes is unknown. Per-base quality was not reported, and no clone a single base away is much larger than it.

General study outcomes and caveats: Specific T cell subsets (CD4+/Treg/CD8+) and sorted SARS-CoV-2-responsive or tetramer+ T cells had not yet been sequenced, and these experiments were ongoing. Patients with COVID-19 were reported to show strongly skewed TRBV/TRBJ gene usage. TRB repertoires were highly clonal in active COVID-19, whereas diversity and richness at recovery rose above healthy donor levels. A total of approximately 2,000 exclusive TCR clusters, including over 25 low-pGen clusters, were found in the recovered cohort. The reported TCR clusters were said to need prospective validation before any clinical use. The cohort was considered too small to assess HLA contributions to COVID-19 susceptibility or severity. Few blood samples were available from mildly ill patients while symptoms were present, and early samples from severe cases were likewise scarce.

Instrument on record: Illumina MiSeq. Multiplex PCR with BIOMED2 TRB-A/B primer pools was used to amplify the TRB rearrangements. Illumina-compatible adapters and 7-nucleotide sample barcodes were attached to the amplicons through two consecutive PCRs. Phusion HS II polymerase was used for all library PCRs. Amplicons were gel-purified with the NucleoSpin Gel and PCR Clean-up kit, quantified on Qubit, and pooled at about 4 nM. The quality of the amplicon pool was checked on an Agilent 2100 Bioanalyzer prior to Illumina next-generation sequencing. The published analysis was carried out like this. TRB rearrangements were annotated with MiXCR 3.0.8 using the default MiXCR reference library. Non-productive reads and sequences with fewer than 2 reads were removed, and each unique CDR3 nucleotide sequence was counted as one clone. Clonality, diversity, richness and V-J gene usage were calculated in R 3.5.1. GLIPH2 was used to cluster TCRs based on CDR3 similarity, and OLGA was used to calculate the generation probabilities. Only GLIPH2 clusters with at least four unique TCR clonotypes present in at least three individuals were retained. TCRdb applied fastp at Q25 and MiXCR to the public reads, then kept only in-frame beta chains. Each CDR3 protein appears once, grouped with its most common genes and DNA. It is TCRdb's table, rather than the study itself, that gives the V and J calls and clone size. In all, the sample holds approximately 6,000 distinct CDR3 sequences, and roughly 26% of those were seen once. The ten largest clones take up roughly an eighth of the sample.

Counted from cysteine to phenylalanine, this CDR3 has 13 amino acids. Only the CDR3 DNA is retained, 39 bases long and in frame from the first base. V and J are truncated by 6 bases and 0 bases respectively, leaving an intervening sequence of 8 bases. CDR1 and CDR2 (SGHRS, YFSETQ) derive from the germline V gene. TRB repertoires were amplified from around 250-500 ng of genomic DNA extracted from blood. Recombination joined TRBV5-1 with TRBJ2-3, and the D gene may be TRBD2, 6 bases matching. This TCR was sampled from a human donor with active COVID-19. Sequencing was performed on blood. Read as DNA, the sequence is TGCGCCAGCACCGGGACTAGCACAGATACGCAGTATTTT. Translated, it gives CASTGTSTDTQYF.